This T cell receptor (beta chain) was sequenced in a study of blood T cell repertoires in COVID-19. Study background: The United States, Italy and Spain were the sources of the acute and convalescent COVID-19 samples.

The participants were between roughly 18 and 100 years old and came from 20 to 30 US areas. Original analysis: Reference gene primer amplification yielded estimated nucleated cell counts. The assay was immunoSEQ multiplex PCR, and TCRdb's table has in-frame clones only and misses some. V and J calls and clone size are copied from that table; D and trimming were computed from the DNA. Altogether 150,000 or so clones are present, roughly 84% being singletons, with the ten largest covering about a sixth. Germline assignment: CDR1 MDHEN and CDR2 SYDVKM. This CDR3 comprises 14 residues. Trimming removed 2 bases from V and 8 bases from J, with 15 bases in between.

This chain joins TRBV28 and TRBJ1-2, with D tentatively TRBD1 (6 bases). The clonotype was recovered from a man between 60 and 75 years old who had recovered from COVID-19. The specimen was PBMCs or T cells enriched from blood (not recorded which). The CDR3 bases are TGTGCCAGCAGTTTAAACCAGGGGTTCTGGGGCTACACCTTC. Its translation is CASSLNQGFWGYTF.